The 20 T cell receptor beta chains below come from one sample, sequenced in a study of shared clonotypes between healthy human individuals. Profiling relied on immunoSEQ multiplex PCR, and the TCRdb table lists in-frame clones only, not all of them. This table holds 2 million or so clones, 90% to 95% found once. Sequencing used naive CD4+ T cells sorted from blood. The subset here: CD45RA+ positively selected. The receptor source for this set is a young man in good health.

Concerning this clone: The same CDR3 also results from other DNA sequences found in this sample. The chain employs TRBV29-1 and TRBJ1-4; tentative D call: TRBD1 (6 bases). The CDR3 is made up of 13 amino acids. Trimming took 6 bases from V and 0 from J, leaving 8 bases between them. Germline CDR1 and CDR2: SQVTM and ANQGSEA. The CDR3 nucleotides read TGCAGCGTGACAGGCGCAACTAATGAAAAACTGTTTTTT. It translates to CSVTGATNEKLFF. The variable domain in full, with the rest retrieved from reference TRBV29-1 and TRBJ1-4, is SAVISQKPSRDICQRGTSLTIQCQVDSQVTMMFWYRQQPGQSLTLIATANQGSEATYESGFVIDKFPISRPNLTFSTLTVSNMSPEDSSIYLCSVTGATNEKLFFGSGTQLSVL.

The V gene is TRBV28, the J gene TRBJ1-1; D is undetermined. CDR1 is MDHEN, CDR2 SYDVKM, per germline. This CDR3 is 13 amino acids long. Trimming removed 5 bases at V and 0 bases at J, with 7 bases between. The CDR3 loop reads CASSRILNTEAFF. CDR3 in DNA: TGTGCCAGCAGTCGGATATTGAACACTGAAGCTTTCTTT. The entire variable domain, with the rest obtained from reference TRBV28 and TRBJ1-1, is as follows: DVKVTQSSRYLVKRTGEKVFLECVQDMDHENMFWYRQDPGLGLRLIYFSYDVKMKEKGDIPEGYSVSREKKERFSLILESASTNQTSMYLCASSRILNTEAFFGQGTRLTVV.

The J gene is TRBJ2-1, the V gene TRBV5-6; 9 positions agree with TRBD1. The CDR3 covers 15 residues. Germline CDR1 reads SGHDT; CDR2 reads YYEEEE. The junction had 5 bases not matched to a gene; V was cut back by 5 bases and J by 2 bases. The CDR3 DNA follows: TGTGCCAGCAGTTGGGGACAGGGAGCCTACAATGAGCAGTTCTTC. This translates into CASSWGQGAYNEQFF.

The sample holds one count of this clone. J is TRBJ1-4 and V is TRBV6-1; 11 bases line up with TRBD1. Germline lookup yields CDR1 MNHNS and CDR2 SASEGT. The CDR3 has 14 amino acids. With 7 bases clipped from V and 8 bases from J, the junction kept 6 bases outside the gene matches. The CDR3 region has the DNA TGTGCCAGCAAACGGGACAGGGGGGAGGAAAAACTGTTTTTT. Its protein product is CASKRDRGEEKLFF.

The chain links TRBV7-2 to TRBJ1-2; a weak D match, TRBD1 (5 bases). V shed 8 bases and J shed 4 bases, with 17 bases lying between them. There are 14 residues in the CDR3. From germline, CDR1 is SGHTA and CDR2 FQGNSA. CDR3 region: CASAVGGSSYGYTF. The CDR3 DNA follows: TGTGCCAGCGCCGTTGGGGGGAGCAGCTATGGCTACACCTTC.

V and J are TRBV5-4 and TRBJ2-2; 8 nucleotides line up with TRBD2. The germline V gene has CDR1 SGHNT and CDR2 YYREEE (reference sequence). CDR3 length: 17 residues. V shed 4 bases and J 0 bases; nucleotides not matched to a gene: 8. CDR3 DNA: TGTGCCAGCAGCCCGTCTTGGCGGGGGGCGAACACCGGGGAGCTGTTTTTT. Translated, it gives CASSPSWRGANTGELFF.

The CDR3 DNA is TGTGCCAGCAGCCCTACCGGGGGGACCACGGATACGCAGTATTTT. Protein sequence: CASSPTGGTTDTQYF. The V and J genes are TRBV5-4 and TRBJ2-3, with 7 positions matching TRBD2. After removal of 4 bases from V and 6 bases from J, the junction contained 11 bases not matched to a gene. The CDR3 consists of 15 residues. Germline V CDR1 and CDR2: SGHNT, YYREEE (reference sequence).

The chain has TRBV7-9 and TRBJ2-7; TRBD1 aligns across 7 bases. V lost 5 bases to trimming and J lost 2 bases; unmatched junction nucleotides: 6. The length of the CDR3 is 14 residues. CDR1 is SEHNR, CDR2 FQNEAQ, per germline (reference sequence). DNA of the CDR3: TGTGCCAGCAGCCCTCGGGACAGAACCTACGAGCAGTACTTC. This codes for CASSPRDRTYEQYF.

This clone has ten or more counts. The rearrangement links TRBV5-1 to TRBJ1-2; D gene uncertain. There are 15 residues in the CDR3. Trimming took off 0 bases at V and 2 bases at J, with 11 bases between the two ends. Per germline, CDR1 SGHRS and CDR2 YFSETQ. CDR3 in amino acids: CASSLVGMGNYGYTF. The CDR3 DNA reads TGCGCCAGCAGCTTGGTGGGGATGGGAAACTATGGCTACACCTTC.

The chain recombines TRBV29-1 with TRBJ2-2; D gene unclear. The length of the CDR3 is 11 residues. V lost 7 bases to trimming and J lost 9 bases, with 12 bases between them. Germline CDR1 is SQVTM and CDR2 is ANQGSEA. For the CDR3, the DNA is TGCAGCGCCGGTAGTTCCTGGGAGCTGTTTTTT. Residues: CSAGSSWELFF.

The chain employs TRBV5-4 and TRBJ2-2, with D hard to call. V lost 5 bases and J lost 6, with 14 bases in between. Germline V gene sequence: CDR1 SGHNT, CDR2 YYREEE (reference sequence). The CDR3 has 14 amino acids. CDR3 amino acids: CASSPSSGPGELFF. The CDR3 nucleotides read TGTGCCAGCAGTCCATCCTCCGGGCCCGGGGAGCTGTTTTTT.

Regarding this clone: The same CDR3 can be traced to other DNA sequences in this sample. J is TRBJ2-4 and V is TRBV30, with a possible D match to TRBD2 (5 bases). CDR1 GTSNPN and CDR2 SVGIG come from the germline V gene (reference sequence). The CDR3 consists of 13 residues. Trimming took off 3 bases at V and 0 bases at J, with 6 bases between the two ends. CDR3 residues: CAWRAGAKNIQYF. CDR3 nucleotide sequence: TGTGCCTGGAGGGCGGGAGCCAAAAACATTCAGTACTTC.

Details on this clone: Different DNA sequences within this sample yield the same CDR3. The chain combines TRBV5-1 with TRBJ2-7; 7 bases are shared with TRBD1. The trim removed 7 bases at V and 3 bases at J, leaving 7 bases unmatched. The germline V gene has CDR1 SGHRS and CDR2 YFSETQ. CDR3 length: 13 amino acids. CDR3: CASSPGQNYEQYF. In DNA, the CDR3 is TGCGCCAGCTCTCCGGGACAGAACTACGAGCAGTACTTC.

V is TRBV18 and J is TRBJ1-5; D remains ambiguous. Germline CDR1 and CDR2: KGHSH and LQKENI. The CDR3 extends over 14 amino acids. V was shortened by 6 bases and J by 0 bases, with 9 bases between the two germline ends. The CDR3 DNA reads TGTGCCAGCTCCCTGGGATATAGCAATCAGCCCCAGCATTTT. Translated, it gives CASSLGYSNQPQHF.

The J gene is TRBJ2-5, the V gene TRBV11-2; D unresolved. The V and J ends lost 1 base and 5 bases respectively, with 8 bases between them. The CDR3 is 13 residues long. CDR1 and CDR2 (germline): SGHAT, FQNNGV. The CDR3 loop reads CASSLGLVETQYF. The CDR3 region has the DNA TGTGCCAGCAGCTTAGGGTTGGTCGAGACCCAGTACTTC.

Only one count was recorded for this clone. The rearrangement links TRBV4-3 to TRBJ1-6; 10 bases line up with TRBD1. V shed 5 bases and J 3 bases; nucleotides not matched to a gene: 4. The CDR3 runs 16 residues. Germline values: CDR1 LGHNA, CDR2 YSLEER. The CDR3 nucleotides are TGCGCCAGCAGCGCCCGGACAGGGGGCTATAATTCACCCCTCCACTTT. Amino acid sequence: CASSARTGGYNSPLHF.

This clone appeared a single time. One junction end disagrees with the germline gene, perhaps due to a read error. V usage is TRBV19 and J usage is TRBJ1-1; D is possibly TRBD1 (6 bases). The CDR3 totals 14 residues. Germline CDR1 reads LNHDA; CDR2 reads SQIVND (reference sequence). The CDR3 spells CASRVRGLNAEAFF. CDR3 coding DNA: TGTGCCAGTAGAGTCAGGGGCTTGAACGCTGAAGCTTTCTTT.

The chain carries TRBV2 and TRBJ2-7, with D unresolved. The CDR3 is 11 residues long. CDR1 and CDR2 from the germline V gene are SNHLY and FYNNEI. The V and J ends lost 3 bases and 9 bases respectively, with 9 bases between them. The CDR3: CASSDQVVQYF. The CDR3 nucleotides are TGTGCCAGCAGTGATCAGGTAGTGCAGTACTTC.

The V call is TRBV10-3, the J call TRBJ1-2; D might be TRBD1 (6 bases). The CDR3 runs to 15 residues. The V end lost 6 bases, the J end lost 0 bases, and 14 bases lay between the germline ends. Germline V gene sequence: CDR1 ENHRY, CDR2 SYGVKD. CDR3 sequence: CAISRGGFSNYGYTF. In DNA form, the CDR3 reads TGTGCCATCAGCCGAGGGGGTTTTTCTAACTATGGCTACACCTTC.

The chain joins TRBV2 to TRBJ1-6; D is perhaps TRBD1 (5 bases). This CDR3 contains 15 residues. The V and J ends lost 0 bases and 10 bases respectively, with 13 bases between them. The V gene's germline CDR1 is SNHLY and CDR2 FYNNEI. This chain's CDR3 is CASSEARGSGSPLHF. CDR3 DNA sequence: TGTGCCAGCAGTGAAGCGCGGGGGTCGGGCTCACCCCTCCACTTT. The full variable domain, with the rest looked up from reference TRBV2 and TRBJ1-6, is EPEVTQTPSHQVTQMGQEVILRCVPISNHLYFYWYRQILGQKVEFLVSFYNNEISEKSEIFDDQFSVERPDGSNFTLKIRSTKLEDSAMYFCASSEARGSGSPLHFGNGTRLTVT.